The clone carrying this T cell receptor (beta chain) was observed a single time. Its cognate antigen is unknown. These data come from a study of cytomegalovirus exposure and HLA in healthy donors. Study overall: Earlier, some 200 million T cells were analyzed, and about 120 million unique TCR beta sequences were found among them. Early release data held tens of millions of unique TCRs from HLA-typed donors.

There are 13 residues in the CDR3. Germline V lookup: CDR1 SGDLS, CDR2 YYNGEE. Trimming cost V 0 bases and J 3 bases, with 6 bases left between them. Healthy people donating bone marrow made up the donors. Study findings and constraints: Using a false discovery rate of 0.05, a later analysis showed that roughly 16,000 TCR beta sequences were associated with HLA alleles.

With 60 Vbeta and 13 Jbeta primers, the PCR was carried out. Profiling relied on immunoSEQ multiplex PCR, and the TCRdb table lists in-frame clones only, not all of them. The sample contains around 140,000 clones, about 78% of which appear only once. This rearrangement joins TRBV9 to TRBJ1-2, with D possibly matching TRBD1 (5 bases). This TCR was sampled from a female donor in good health and CMV-seronegative. The sequenced sample was PBMCs. The CDR3 region is CASSVEGYYGYTF. The CDR3, as DNA: TGTGCCAGCAGCGTAGAGGGGTACTATGGCTACACCTTC.